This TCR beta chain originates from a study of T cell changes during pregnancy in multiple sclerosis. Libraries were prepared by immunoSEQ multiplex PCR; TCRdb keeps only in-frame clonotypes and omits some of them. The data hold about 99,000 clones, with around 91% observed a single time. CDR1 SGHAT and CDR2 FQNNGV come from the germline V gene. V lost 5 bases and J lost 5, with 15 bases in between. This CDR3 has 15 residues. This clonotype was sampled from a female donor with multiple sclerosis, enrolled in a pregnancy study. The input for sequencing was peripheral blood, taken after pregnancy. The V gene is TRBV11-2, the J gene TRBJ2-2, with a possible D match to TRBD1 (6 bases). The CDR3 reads CASSPGQIRTGELFF. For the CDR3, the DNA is TGTGCCAGCAGCCCAGGACAGATTCGGACCGGGGAGCTGTTTTTT.